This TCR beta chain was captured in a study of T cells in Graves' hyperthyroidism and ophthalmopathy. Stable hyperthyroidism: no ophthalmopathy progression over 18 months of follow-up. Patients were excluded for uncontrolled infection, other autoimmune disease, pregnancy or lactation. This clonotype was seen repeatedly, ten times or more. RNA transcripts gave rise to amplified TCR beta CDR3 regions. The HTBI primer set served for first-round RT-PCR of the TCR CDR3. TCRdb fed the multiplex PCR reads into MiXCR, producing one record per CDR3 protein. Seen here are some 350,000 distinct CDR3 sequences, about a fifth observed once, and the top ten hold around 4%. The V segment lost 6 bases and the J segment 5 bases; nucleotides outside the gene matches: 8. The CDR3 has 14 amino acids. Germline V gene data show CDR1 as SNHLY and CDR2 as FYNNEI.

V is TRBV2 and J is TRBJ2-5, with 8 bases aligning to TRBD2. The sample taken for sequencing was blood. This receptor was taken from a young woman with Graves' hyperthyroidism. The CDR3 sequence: CASRTGTSRETQYF. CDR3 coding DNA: TGTGCCAGCAGAACCGGGACTAGTAGGGAGACCCAGTACTTC.